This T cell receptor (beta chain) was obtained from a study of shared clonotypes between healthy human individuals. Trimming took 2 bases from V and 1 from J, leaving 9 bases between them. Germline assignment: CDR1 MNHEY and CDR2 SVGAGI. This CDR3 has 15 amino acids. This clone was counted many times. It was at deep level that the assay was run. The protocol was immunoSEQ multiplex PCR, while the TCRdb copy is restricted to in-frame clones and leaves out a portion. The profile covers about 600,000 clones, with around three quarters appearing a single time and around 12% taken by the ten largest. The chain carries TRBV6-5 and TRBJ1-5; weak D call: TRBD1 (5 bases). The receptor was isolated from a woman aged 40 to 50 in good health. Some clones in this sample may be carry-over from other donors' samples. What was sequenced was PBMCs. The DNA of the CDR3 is TGTGCCAGCAGTTACACGGGGGGGAGCAATCAGCCCCAGCATTTT. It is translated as CASSYTGGSNQPQHF.